Listed here are 14 T cell receptor beta chains from one sample, sequenced in a study of spatial heterogeneity in lung cancer. The time point here: sample taken at primary tumor resection. No cells were sorted before sequencing. The whole RNA sequenced was extracted from tumor, nontumor lung or frozen PBMC. Via MiXCR, TCRdb re-called the 5' RACE reads, giving one row per CDR3 protein. Of approximately 11,000 distinct CDR3 sequences in the sample, about 6% were seen once. Sequencing was performed on normal lung tissue next to the tumor, taken at surgery. The receptors were sampled from a male donor with early-stage non-small cell lung cancer.

In this sample, this clonotype turned up many times. This beta chain is an off-target read within a library intended for alpha chains, so its frequency means little. The chain couples TRBV4-1 to TRBJ1-1, with D possibly being TRBD1 (5 bases). CDR3 length: 14 residues. Germline CDR1 and CDR2: MGHRA and YSYEKL. Trimming took 4 bases from V and 4 from J, leaving 13 bases between them. The CDR3 loop is CASSLSGFGTEAFF. The CDR3 DNA reads TGCGCCAGCAGCCTTTCAGGGTTTGGCACTGAAGCTTTCTTT.

Ten or more counts support this clonotype. Being off target in a library aimed at alpha chains, this beta chain has a size of little meaning. V usage is TRBV25-1 and J usage is TRBJ1-6, with 9 bases that match TRBD1. V was pared by 5 bases and J by 8 bases, with 4 bases of the junction left unmatched. Germline CDR1 and CDR2: MGHDK and SYGVNS. This CDR3 region has 14 residues. Here the CDR3 reads CASSPTGGDSPLHF. Written as DNA, the CDR3 is TGTGCCAGCAGTCCTACAGGGGGCGATTCACCCCTCCACTTT.

This clonotype was seen at least ten times. This beta chain is a stray sequence in a library constructed for alpha chains; its clone size is not meaningful. The rearrangement joins TRBV6-4 to TRBJ2-2; 7 bases map to TRBD2. This CDR3 contains 15 residues. Trimming cost V 5 bases and J 3 bases; bases outside gene matches: 6. Germline CDR1 MRHNA, CDR2 SNTAGT. CDR3 DNA sequence: TGTGCCAGCAGTCCCCTGGCGGGGGACACCGGGGAGCTGTTTTTT. Residues: CASSPLAGDTGELFF.

This clonotype came up many times. A library made for alpha chains picked up this beta chain off target, so its size means little. This chain links TRBV10-3 with TRBJ2-2, with no clear D. Trimming shortened V by 5 bases and J by 5 bases, and 15 bases separated the two germline ends. This CDR3 comprises 15 residues. CDR1 and CDR2 (germline): ENHRY, SYGVKD. In nucleotides, the CDR3 is TGTGCCATCAGTTTAGGAGTGAGTGGGACCGGGGAGCTGTTTTTT. Residues: CAISLGVSGTGELFF.

This clonotype appeared many times. This beta chain was picked up by a library intended for alpha chains and is off target, so its count carries little meaning. The rearrangement links TRBV10-3 to TRBJ2-7; 9 bases agree with TRBD2. Germline V gene lookup returns CDR1 ENHRY and CDR2 SYGVKD. V shed 0 bases, J shed 4 bases, and the junction held 1 base outside the gene matches. This CDR3 is 14 amino acids long. CDR3 sequence reads: CAISESSGRYEQYF. In DNA form, the CDR3 reads TGTGCCATCAGTGAGTCGAGCGGGAGGTACGAGCAGTACTTC.

This clonotype qualifies as medium-sized. Within a library made for alpha chains, this beta chain is off target, and its count is uninformative. The gene calls are TRBV5-1 and TRBJ2-3, with TRBD2 matching 7 bases. Losses at the gene ends were 3 bases for V and 0 bases for J; bases not matched to a gene: 10. Germline-derived CDR1 and CDR2 are SGHRS and YFSETQ. This CDR3 spans 17 amino acids. The CDR3, as DNA: TGCGCCAGCAGCTGGCCTGAACGAGCGGGGAGCACAGATACGCAGTATTTT. It yields the protein CASSWPERAGSTDTQYF.

The table lists this clonotype with many counts. A library prepared for alpha chains yielded this beta chain as an off-target read; its size is of little meaning. The V and J genes are TRBV6-5 and TRBJ2-2; 15 nucleotides agree with TRBD2. V lost 6 bases to trimming and J lost 8 bases; unmatched junction nucleotides: 4. Per the germline V gene, CDR1 is MNHEY and CDR2 is SVGAGI. CDR3 length: 15 residues. CDR3 sequence (DNA): TGTGCCAGCAGCGGACTAGCGGGAGGGTTGGGGGAGCTGTTTTTT. Amino acid sequence: CASSGLAGGLGELFF.

This clonotype was counted a few times. Being off target in a library aimed at alpha chains, this beta chain has a size of little meaning. V is TRBV6-1 and J is TRBJ2-7; D call uncertain. The CDR3 runs to 11 residues. Trimming took 2 bases from V and 4 from J, leaving 3 bases between them. Per germline, CDR1 MNHNS and CDR2 SASEGT. CDR3 amino acids: CASSEKYEQYF. Here the CDR3 DNA reads TGTGCCAGCAGTGAAAAGTACGAGCAGTACTTC.

By share, this clonotype ranks as medium-sized. Mismatch with germline at one junction end may stem from a read error. The size of this beta chain means little, since it is a stray read in a library made for alpha chains. The gene calls are TRBV29-1 and TRBJ2-7; 12 bases match TRBD1. Germline-derived CDR1 and CDR2 are SQVTM and ANQGSEA. The CDR3 contains 15 residues. CDR3 sequence reads: CSVEDQSGTGGIPFF. DNA of the CDR3: TGCAGCGTTGAAGATCAGTCCGGGACAGGGGGCATCCCATTCTTC.

A word on this clonotype: Little can be read into the size of this beta chain, an off-target read in a library designed for alpha chains. CDR3 sequence reads: CASTRTGGTYEQYF. The CDR3 region has the DNA TGTGCCAGCACCCGGACAGGGGGAACCTACGAGCAGTACTTC. The chain couples TRBV6-5 to TRBJ2-7, with 10 bases that match TRBD1. The germline V gene has CDR1 MNHEY and CDR2 SVGAGI. The CDR3 sequence is 14 residues long. V lost 7 bases, J lost 2 bases, and 5 bases stayed unmatched.

This clonotype was counted at least ten times. The library was prepared for alpha chains; this beta chain is a stray read, so its frequency means little. The gene calls are TRBV4-2 and TRBJ2-5; 7 bases fit TRBD1. Trimming cost V 0 bases and J 2 bases; bases outside gene matches: 15. The germline CDR1 and CDR2 sequences are LGHNA and YNFKEQ. The CDR3 covers 19 residues. CDR3 nucleotides: TGTGCCAGCAGCCAAGAGAGAGGGCTCGGCCGGGACAGACAAGAGACCCAGTACTTC. Its translation: CASSQERGLGRDRQETQYF.

On this clonotype itself: This beta chain came through as a stray read in a library set up for alpha chains, and its size says little. The chain joins TRBV29-1 to TRBJ2-1; TRBD1 agrees at 12 bases. From germline, CDR1 is SQVTM and CDR2 ANQGSEA. Trimming took 6 bases from V and 8 from J; bases not matched to a gene: 8. CDR3 size: 14 residues. The CDR3, as DNA: TGCAGCGTGCAACCGGGACAGGGGGCGTATGAGCAGTTCTTC. This codes for CSVQPGQGAYEQFF.

With regard to this clonotype: Being off target in a library aimed at alpha chains, this beta chain has a size of little meaning. The genes are TRBV29-1 and TRBJ2-1, with 8 nucleotides matching TRBD2. The CDR3 length is 14 residues. Germline V gene sequence: CDR1 SQVTM, CDR2 ANQGSEA. With V trimmed by 7 bases and J by 9 bases, 14 bases remained unmatched. The CDR3 DNA reads as TGCAGCGCCTTATTGGGACTAGAAATTAGTGAGCAGTTCTTC. Protein sequence: CSALLGLEISEQFF.

This clonotype was recorded many times. For a library built for alpha chains, this beta chain is a stray read; little rests on its size. This sequence joins TRBV4-1 and TRBJ1-1; TRBD1 agrees at 7 bases. The ends lost 1 base at V and 5 bases at J; junction bases unmatched: 7. Germline V gene sequence: CDR1 MGHRA, CDR2 YSYEKL. This CDR3 spans 15 amino acids. CDR3 protein: CASSQVEQGYTEAFF. The CDR3, as DNA: TGCGCCAGCAGCCAAGTTGAACAGGGGTATACTGAAGCTTTCTTT.